A single sample gave rise to the 20 T cell receptor beta chains below, sequenced in a study of shared clonotypes between healthy human individuals. Method: immunoSEQ multiplex PCR; TCRdb's copy keeps in-frame clones and lacks some. Among millions of clones listed, approximately 95% were seen once. Specimen: naive CD4+ T cells from PBMCs. The subset: CD45RA+ positively selected. These receptor sequences come from a man aged 18 to 29 in good health. Some clones in this sample may be carry-over from other donors' samples.

The chain uses TRBV7-3 and TRBJ2-1; 12 positions agree with TRBD2. The J segment lost 0 bases and the V segment lost 2 bases, leaving 17 bases of the junction unmatched. The CDR3 has 22 residues. Per the germline V gene, CDR1 is SGHTA and CDR2 is FQGTGA. The CDR3: CASSLGLAGGPGWGSSYNEQFF. The DNA of the CDR3 is TGTGCCAGCAGCTTAGGGCTAGCGGGAGGGCCCGGTTGGGGAAGCTCCTACAATGAGCAGTTCTTC.

The table lists this clone with a count of one. The V gene is TRBV14, the J gene TRBJ2-1; 9 positions match TRBD1. V was pared by 6 bases and J by 6 bases, with 15 bases of the junction left unmatched. CDR3 size: 17 residues. Looked up from germline, CDR1 is SGHDN and CDR2 is FVKESK. CDR3 in amino acids: CASRHQGSGQGVNEQFF. CDR3 DNA sequence: TGTGCCAGCAGACATCAAGGGTCGGGACAGGGTGTCAATGAGCAGTTCTTC.

This clone occurred once. This chain links TRBV5-4 with TRBJ2-1, with a weak D call TRBD2 (6 bases). Germline V lookup: CDR1 SGHNT, CDR2 YYREEE (reference sequence). The CDR3 spans 15 residues. The V gene lost 7 bases and the J gene lost 4 bases, with 18 bases spanning the gap. The CDR3, as DNA: TGTGCCAGCCGACCCGTCGGGAGAACGTACAATGAGCAGTTCTTC. Its translation: CASRPVGRTYNEQFF.

Details on this clone: Other DNA sequences of this sample code for an identical CDR3. The V and J genes are TRBV20-1 and TRBJ1-1; no reliable D call. Germline-derived CDR1 and CDR2 are DFQATT and SNEGSKA (reference sequence). V lost 2 bases, J lost 5 bases, and 6 bases lay in between. This CDR3 region has 11 residues. CDR3 in DNA: TGCAGTGCTAGAAGCCGGACTGAAGCTTTCTTT. The encoded protein is CSARSRTEAFF.

This chain links TRBV5-1 with TRBJ2-5, with 11 nucleotides matching TRBD2. Germline CDR1 SGHRS, CDR2 YFSETQ. J was trimmed by 2 bases and V by 0 bases; bases with no gene match: 3. CDR3 length: 16 residues. The DNA of the CDR3 is TGCGCCAGCAGCTTGGAAGGGACTAGCGGACAAGAGACCCAGTACTTC. It is translated as CASSLEGTSGQETQYF.

The gene calls are TRBV10-3 and TRBJ1-3; 8 nucleotides align to TRBD1. The germline V gene has CDR1 ENHRY and CDR2 SYGVKD. V lost 10 bases and J lost 2; bases outside the gene matches: 7. The CDR3 sequence is 14 residues long. The CDR3 bases are TGTGCCACCAGGGGGCAGGAGGCTGGAAACACCATATATTTT. Translated: CATRGQEAGNTIYF.

The V and J genes are TRBV7-3 and TRBJ1-2; possibly TRBD1 for D (5 bases). The CDR3 is 15 amino acids. Trimming stripped 5 bases from V and 7 bases from J, with 20 bases between. CDR1 and CDR2 (germline): SGHTA, FQGTGA. CDR3 amino acids: CASSRAGGREAGYTF. Here the CDR3 DNA reads TGTGCCAGCAGCCGGGCCGGTGGCAGGGAGGCTGGCTACACCTTC. Combining the CDR3 with reference TRBV7-3 and TRBJ1-2 gives the whole variable domain GAGVSQTPSNKVTEKGKYVELRCDPISGHTALYWYRQSLGQGPEFLIYFQGTGAADDSGLPNDRFFAVRPEGSVSTLKIQRTERGDSAVYLCASSRAGGREAGYTFGSGTRLTVV.

This clone was seen just once. This chain links TRBV29-1 with TRBJ1-1, with 9 bases fitting TRBD1. Germline V CDR1 and CDR2: SQVTM, ANQGSEA. The CDR3 length is 17 residues. With 4 bases clipped from V and 5 bases from J, the junction kept 17 bases outside the gene matches. For the CDR3, the DNA is TGCAGCGTTGCTCTATTCGGGACAGGGAGTCCTGGGACTGAAGCTTTCTTT. It translates to CSVALFGTGSPGTEAFF.

This rearrangement joins TRBV7-9 to TRBJ1-2; D is unresolved. V shed 6 bases and J shed 0 bases, with 8 bases lying between them. The CDR3 loop spans 13 amino acids. The germline CDR1 and CDR2 sequences are SEHNR and FQNEAQ (reference sequence). CDR3 amino acids: CASRRGANYGYTF. The CDR3 DNA follows: TGTGCCAGCAGAAGAGGAGCTAACTATGGCTACACCTTC. The full variable domain, completed using reference TRBV7-9 and TRBJ1-2, is DTGVSQNPRHKITKRGQNVTFRCDPISEHNRLYWYRQTLGQGPEFLTYFQNEAQLEKSRLLSDRFSAERPKGSFSTLEIQRTEQGDSAMYLCASRRGANYGYTFGSGTRLTVV.

To note about this clone: The same CDR3 also results from other DNA sequences found in this sample. CDR3: CASSLGLYNEQFF. Written as DNA, the CDR3 is TGTGCCAGCAGCTTAGGTCTCTACAATGAGCAGTTCTTC. The chain has TRBV7-2 and TRBJ2-1; D ambiguous. V lost 1 base to trimming and J lost 3 bases, with 4 bases between them. This CDR3 has 13 residues. Germline V gene data show CDR1 as SGHTA and CDR2 as FQGNSA.

This clone came up once. The gene calls are TRBV7-3 and TRBJ2-1; weak D call: TRBD1 (6 bases). The CDR3 is made up of 15 amino acids. Trimming cost V 5 bases and J 8 bases, with 19 bases left between them. Germline CDR1 and CDR2: SGHTA and FQGTGA. CDR3: CASSPTGRPTDEQFF. The CDR3 DNA reads as TGTGCCAGCAGCCCTACAGGGAGACCGACGGATGAGCAGTTCTTC.

The chain is built from TRBV7-2 and TRBJ2-1, with 9 positions matching TRBD1. The junction had 3 bases not matched to a gene; V was cut back by 1 base and J by 11 bases. The CDR3 totals 13 residues. The V gene's germline CDR1 is SGHTA and CDR2 FQGNSA. The CDR3: CASSLVTGGKQFF. CDR3 in DNA: TGTGCCAGCAGCTTAGTGACAGGGGGTAAGCAGTTCTTC.

V and J are TRBV28 and TRBJ1-5; D remains ambiguous. Germline V gives CDR1 MDHEN, CDR2 SYDVKM. CDR3 length: 15 amino acids. V was shortened by 6 bases and J by 4 bases, with 16 bases between the two germline ends. The chain's CDR3 is CASSRLASGNQPQHF. In DNA form, the CDR3 reads TGTGCCAGCAGCCGCTTGGCCAGCGGAAATCAGCCCCAGCATTTT.

The chain has TRBV5-4 and TRBJ1-2, with a weak D call TRBD1 (5 bases). The CDR3 runs 14 residues. Germline V gene sequence: CDR1 SGHNT, CDR2 YYREEE (reference sequence). Deletions cut 3 bases from V and 7 bases from J, with 16 bases between. The CDR3 DNA follows: TGTGCCAGCAGCTCCTCGCCGGGGGACGGTGGCTACACCTTC. It encodes CASSSSPGDGGYTF.

This chain links TRBV7-2 with TRBJ2-5; 9 nucleotides agree with TRBD2. V lost 5 bases to trimming and J lost 5 bases; unmatched junction nucleotides: 15. In germline, CDR1 is SGHTA, CDR2 FQGNSA. The length of the CDR3 is 17 residues. CDR3: CASSLGVLREGGETQYF. As DNA, the CDR3 is TGTGCCAGCAGCCTTGGCGTGTTGCGGGAGGGCGGTGAGACCCAGTACTTC.

The CDR3 DNA reads TGTGCCAGCAGCAGTAGCGGCGAGGGCACCGGGGAGCTGTTTTTT. This gives the protein CASSSSGEGTGELFF. The gene calls are TRBV21-1 and TRBJ2-2; TRBD2 reflects the table's D call only, with no check against the DNA. TRBV21-1 is reported as a pseudogene. The CDR3 length is 15 residues.

The chain employs TRBV7-9 and TRBJ1-1; 7 bases fit TRBD1. Unmatched junction bases numbered 5, after V lost 5 bases and J lost 11 bases. The CDR3 spans 11 residues. CDR1 is SEHNR and CDR2 is FQNEAQ in the germline V gene (reference sequence). CDR3 region: CASSPGTAAFF. The CDR3 nucleotides are TGTGCCAGCAGCCCCGGGACAGCGGCTTTCTTT.

The chain is built from TRBV7-6 and TRBJ2-3; D may be TRBD2 (6 bases). Germline V gives CDR1 SGHVS, CDR2 FNYEAQ. The CDR3 loop spans 15 amino acids. V was trimmed by 1 base and J by 3 bases, leaving 11 bases between them. For the CDR3, the DNA is TGTGCCAGCAGCTTAGTCCCCAGCGGGACAGATACGCAGTATTTT. Translated: CASSLVPSGTDTQYF.

DNA for the CDR3: TGTGCCAGCAGTTTATGGGCAAGGGGGGGCACTGAAGCTTTCTTT. Its translation is CASSLWARGGTEAFF. This chain uses TRBV27 with TRBJ1-1, with D possibly matching TRBD1 (6 bases). This CDR3 region has 15 residues. Trimming removed 1 base from V and 4 bases from J, with 13 bases in between. CDR1 is MNHEY, CDR2 SMNVEV, per germline (reference sequence).

The V call is TRBV5-1, the J call TRBJ2-7, with D unresolved. CDR1 is SGHRS, CDR2 YFSETQ, per germline. Deletions cut 4 bases from V and 6 bases from J, with 20 bases between. CDR3 size: 15 residues. The CDR3 loop reads CASSPPASSFGEQYF. DNA for the CDR3: TGCGCCAGCAGCCCCCCCGCGTCTAGTTTCGGCGAGCAGTACTTC.